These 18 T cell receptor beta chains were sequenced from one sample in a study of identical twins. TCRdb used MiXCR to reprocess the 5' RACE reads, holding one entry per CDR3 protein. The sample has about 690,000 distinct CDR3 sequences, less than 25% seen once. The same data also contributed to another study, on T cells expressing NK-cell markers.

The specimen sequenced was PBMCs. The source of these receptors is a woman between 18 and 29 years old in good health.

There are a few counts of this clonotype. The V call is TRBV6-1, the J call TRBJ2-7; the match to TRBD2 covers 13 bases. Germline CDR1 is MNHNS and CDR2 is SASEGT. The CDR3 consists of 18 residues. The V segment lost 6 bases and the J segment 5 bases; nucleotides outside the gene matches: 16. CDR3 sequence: CASSPGLAGVLRLHEQYF. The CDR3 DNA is TGTGCCAGCAGCCCCGGACTAGCGGGAGTCCTGCGACTCCACGAGCAGTACTTC.

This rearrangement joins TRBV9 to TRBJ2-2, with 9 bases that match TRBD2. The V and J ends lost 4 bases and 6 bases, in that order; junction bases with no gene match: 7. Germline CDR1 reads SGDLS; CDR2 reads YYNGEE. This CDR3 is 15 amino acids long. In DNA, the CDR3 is TGTGCCAGCAGCCTATCGGGACTAGCCTCCGGGGAGCTGTTTTTT. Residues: CASSLSGLASGELFF.

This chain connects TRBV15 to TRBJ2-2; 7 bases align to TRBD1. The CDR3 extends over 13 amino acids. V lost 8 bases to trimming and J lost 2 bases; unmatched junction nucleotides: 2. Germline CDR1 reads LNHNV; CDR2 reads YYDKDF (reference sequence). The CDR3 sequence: CATGQENTGELFF. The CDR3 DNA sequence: TGTGCCACCGGACAGGAAAACACCGGGGAGCTGTTTTTT.

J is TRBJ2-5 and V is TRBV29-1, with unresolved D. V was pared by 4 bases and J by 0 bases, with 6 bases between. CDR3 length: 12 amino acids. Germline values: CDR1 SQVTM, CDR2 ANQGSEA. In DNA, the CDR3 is TGCAGCGTTGGGTCCTACCAAGAGACCCAGTACTTC. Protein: CSVGSYQETQYF.

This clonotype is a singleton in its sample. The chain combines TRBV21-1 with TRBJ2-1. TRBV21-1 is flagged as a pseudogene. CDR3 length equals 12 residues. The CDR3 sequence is CASSKVSREQFF. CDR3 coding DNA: TGTGCCAGCAGCAAAGTGAGTCGTGAGCAGTTCTTC.

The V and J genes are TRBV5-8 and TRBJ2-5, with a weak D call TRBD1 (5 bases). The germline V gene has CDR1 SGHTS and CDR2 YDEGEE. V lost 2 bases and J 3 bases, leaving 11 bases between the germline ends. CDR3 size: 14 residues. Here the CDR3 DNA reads TGTGCCAGCAGCTTTACCAGGGTGAAAGAGACCCAGTACTTC. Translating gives CASSFTRVKETQYF.

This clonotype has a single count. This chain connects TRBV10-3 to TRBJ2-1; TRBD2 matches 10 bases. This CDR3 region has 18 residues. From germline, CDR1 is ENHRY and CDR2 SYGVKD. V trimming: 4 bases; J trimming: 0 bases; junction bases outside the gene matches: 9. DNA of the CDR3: TGTGCCATCAGTGTCCTAGCGGGAGCGTCCTACTCCTACAATGAGCAGTTCTTC. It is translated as CAISVLAGASYSYNEQFF.

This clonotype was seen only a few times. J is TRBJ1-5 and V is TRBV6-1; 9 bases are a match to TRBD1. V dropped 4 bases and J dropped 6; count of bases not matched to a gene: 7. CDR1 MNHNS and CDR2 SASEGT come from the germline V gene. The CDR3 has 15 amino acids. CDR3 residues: CASSAGTGISQPQHF. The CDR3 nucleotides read TGTGCCAGCAGTGCCGGGACAGGGATCAGTCAGCCCCAGCATTTT.

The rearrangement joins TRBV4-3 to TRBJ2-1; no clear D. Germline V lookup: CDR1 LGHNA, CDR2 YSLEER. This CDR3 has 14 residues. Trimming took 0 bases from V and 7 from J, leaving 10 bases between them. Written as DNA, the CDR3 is TGCGCCAGCAGCCAAGACCCAGGTCGAAATGAGCAGTTCTTC. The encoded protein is CASSQDPGRNEQFF.

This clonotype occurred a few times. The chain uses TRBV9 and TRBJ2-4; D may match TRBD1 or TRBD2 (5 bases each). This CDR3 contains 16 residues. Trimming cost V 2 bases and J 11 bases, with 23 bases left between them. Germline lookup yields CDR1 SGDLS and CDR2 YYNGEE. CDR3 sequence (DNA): TGTGCCAGCAGCGTGGGACGGAGCGCAAGCTTGACCGTTCAGTACTTC. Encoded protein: CASSVGRSASLTVQYF. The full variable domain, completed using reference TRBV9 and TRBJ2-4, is DSGVTQTPKHLITATGQRVTLRCSPRSGDLSVYWYQQSLDQGLQFLIQYYNGEERAKGNILERFSAQQFPDLHSELNLSSLELGDSALYFCASSVGRSASLTVQYFGAGTRLSVL.

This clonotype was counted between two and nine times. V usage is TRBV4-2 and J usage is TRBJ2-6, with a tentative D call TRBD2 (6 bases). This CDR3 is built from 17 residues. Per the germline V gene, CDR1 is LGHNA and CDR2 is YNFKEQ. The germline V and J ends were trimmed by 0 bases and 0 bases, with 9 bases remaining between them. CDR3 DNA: TGTGCCAGCAGCCAAGAGGGGGGAAGCTCTGGGGCCAACGTCCTGACTTTC. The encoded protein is CASSQEGGSSGANVLTF.

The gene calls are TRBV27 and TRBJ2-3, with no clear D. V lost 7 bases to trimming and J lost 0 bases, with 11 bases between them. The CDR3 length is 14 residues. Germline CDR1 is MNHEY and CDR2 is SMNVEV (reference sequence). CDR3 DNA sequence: TGTGCCAGCAAGTTCAGACCTAGCACAGATACGCAGTATTTT. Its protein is CASKFRPSTDTQYF.

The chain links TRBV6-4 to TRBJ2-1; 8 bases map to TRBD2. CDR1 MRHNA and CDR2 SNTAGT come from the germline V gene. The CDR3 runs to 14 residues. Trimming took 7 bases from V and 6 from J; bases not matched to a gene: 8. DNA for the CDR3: TGTGCCAGCAAGGTCGCGGGGGGTTTCAATGAGCAGTTCTTC. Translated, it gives CASKVAGGFNEQFF.

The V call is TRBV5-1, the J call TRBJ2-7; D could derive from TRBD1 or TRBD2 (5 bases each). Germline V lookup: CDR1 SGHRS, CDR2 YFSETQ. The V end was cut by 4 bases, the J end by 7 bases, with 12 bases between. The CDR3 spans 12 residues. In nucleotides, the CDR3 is TGCGCCAGCAGCCGGGACGGCCCAGAGCAGTACTTC. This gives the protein CASSRDGPEQYF. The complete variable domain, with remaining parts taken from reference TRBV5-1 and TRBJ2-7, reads KAGVTQTPRYLIKTRGQQVTLSCSPISGHRSVSWYQQTPGQGLQFLFEYFSETQRNKGNFPGRFSGRQFSNSRSEMNVSTLELGDSALYLCASSRDGPEQYFGPGTRLTVT.

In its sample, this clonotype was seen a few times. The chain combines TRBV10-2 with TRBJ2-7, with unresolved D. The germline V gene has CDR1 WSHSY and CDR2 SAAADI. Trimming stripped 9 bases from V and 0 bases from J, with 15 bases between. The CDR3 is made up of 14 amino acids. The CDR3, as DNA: TGCGCCAGTAACGTTAGTCCGAGCTCCTACGAGCAGTACTTC. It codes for CASNVSPSSYEQYF.

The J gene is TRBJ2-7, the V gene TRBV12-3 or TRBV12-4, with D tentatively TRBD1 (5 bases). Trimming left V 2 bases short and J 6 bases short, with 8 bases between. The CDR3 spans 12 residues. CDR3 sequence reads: CASSLLGAEQYF. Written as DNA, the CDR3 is TGTGCCAGCAGTTTACTAGGGGCCGAGCAGTACTTC.

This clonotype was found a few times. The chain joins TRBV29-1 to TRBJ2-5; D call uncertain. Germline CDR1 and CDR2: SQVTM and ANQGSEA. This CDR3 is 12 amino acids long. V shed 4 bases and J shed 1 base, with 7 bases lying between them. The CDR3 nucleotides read TGCAGCGTTGGCGGTTTCCAAGAGACCCAGTACTTC. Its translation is CSVGGFQETQYF. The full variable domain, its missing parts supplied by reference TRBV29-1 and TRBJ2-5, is SAVISQKPSRDICQRGTSLTIQCQVDSQVTMMFWYRQQPGQSLTLIATANQGSEATYESGFVIDKFPISRPNLTFSTLTVSNMSPEDSSIYLCSVGGFQETQYFGPGTRLLVL.

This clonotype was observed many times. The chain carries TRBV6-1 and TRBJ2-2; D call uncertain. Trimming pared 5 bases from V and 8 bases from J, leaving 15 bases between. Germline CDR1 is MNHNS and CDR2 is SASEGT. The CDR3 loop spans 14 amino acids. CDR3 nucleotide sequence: TGTGCCAGCAGTAATACAGCCACCTCGGGGGAGCTGTTTTTT. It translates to CASSNTATSGELFF.